These T cell receptor beta chains were read from a single sample in a study of blood T cells in healthy people across ages. Each CDR3 protein gets one entry after TCRdb re-called the 5' RACE reads with MiXCR. The sample consists of approximately 1,000,000 distinct CDR3 sequences, 40% to 45% of them appearing once. The source material was blood. These receptors all come from a woman aged 55-75 years in good health. Each CDR3 is given with its conserved first and last residue. The order of the fields is clone size, D gene, V gene, J gene, CDR3 protein, CDR3 DNA. D genes are given only for firm matches. Clone size is stated in some rows and not others, as once, few, many or a class when expanded.

NA	NA	TRBV20-1	TRBJ2-5	CSASRDINEQYF	TGCAGTGCTTCAAGGGACATCAATGAGCAGTACTTC
once	TRBD1	TRBV7-8	TRBJ1-4	CASSGTGIETNEKLFF	TGTGCCAGCAGCGGGACAGGCATTGAAACTAATGAAAAACTGTTTTTT
NA	TRBD1	TRBV29-1	TRBJ2-7	CSTSPGGFYNEQYF	TGCAGCACCTCCCCAGGGGGATTCTACAATGAGCAGTACTTC
NA	NA	TRBV10-3	TRBJ2-3	CAIRSGVSTDTQYF	TGTGCCATCAGGTCCGGGGTATCGACAGATACGCAGTATTTT
NA	NA	TRBV20-1	TRBJ2-1	CSARAGVATYNEQFF	TGCAGTGCTAGAGCAGGGGTAGCTACCTACAATGAGCAGTTCTTC
many	TRBD2	TRBV20-1	TRBJ2-1	CSARFPSGSVDEQFF	TGCAGTGCCCGTTTCCCTAGCGGGAGTGTCGATGAGCAGTTCTTC
NA	NA	TRBV21-1	TRBJ1-5	CASSDTGRTDGNQPQHF	TGTGCCAGCAGCGACACCGGGAGAACGGACGGGAATCAGCCCCAGCATTTT
NA	NA	TRBV7-3	TRBJ2-5	CAGSPGLGETQYF	TGTGCCGGCAGCCCGGGACTCGGGGAGACCCAGTACTTC
few	TRBD1	TRBV27	TRBJ1-4	CASSLGTGNNEKLFF	TGTGCCAGCAGTCTAGGGACAGGGAATAATGAAAAACTGTTTTTT
NA	TRBD2	TRBV20-1	TRBJ2-7	CSARATSGSKYYEQYF	TGCAGTGCTAGAGCGACTAGCGGGAGTAAGTACTACGAGCAGTACTTC
few	TRBD1	TRBV7-9	TRBJ1-2	CASSPQGRGHVGYTF	TGTGCCAGCAGTCCCCAGGGGAGGGGGCACGTCGGCTACACCTTC
NA	NA	TRBV2	TRBJ2-1	CASSEAFEEQFF	TGTGCCAGCAGTGAAGCGTTCGAGGAGCAGTTCTTC